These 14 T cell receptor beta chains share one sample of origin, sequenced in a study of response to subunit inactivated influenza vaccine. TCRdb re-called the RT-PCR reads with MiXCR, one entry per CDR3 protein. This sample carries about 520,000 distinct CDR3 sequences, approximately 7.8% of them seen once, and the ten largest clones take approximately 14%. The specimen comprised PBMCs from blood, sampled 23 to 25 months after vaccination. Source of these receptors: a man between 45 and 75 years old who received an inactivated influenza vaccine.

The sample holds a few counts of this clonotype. This chain's CDR3 is CSAPTSYYTDTQYF. The CDR3 DNA reads TGCAGTGCACCTACTAGCTACTACACAGATACGCAGTATTTT. This chain joins TRBV20-1 and TRBJ2-3, with D perhaps matching TRBD2 (6 bases). The V end was cut by 6 bases, the J end by 2 bases, with 15 bases between. The germline V gene has CDR1 DFQATT and CDR2 SNEGSKA (reference sequence). This CDR3 comprises 14 residues.

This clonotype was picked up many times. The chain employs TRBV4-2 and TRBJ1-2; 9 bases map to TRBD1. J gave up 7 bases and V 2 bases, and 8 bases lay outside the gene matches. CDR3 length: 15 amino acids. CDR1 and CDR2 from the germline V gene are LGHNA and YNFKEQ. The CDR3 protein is CASSQPQGAQGGYTF. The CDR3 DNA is TGTGCCAGCAGCCAACCACAGGGGGCGCAAGGTGGCTACACCTTC.

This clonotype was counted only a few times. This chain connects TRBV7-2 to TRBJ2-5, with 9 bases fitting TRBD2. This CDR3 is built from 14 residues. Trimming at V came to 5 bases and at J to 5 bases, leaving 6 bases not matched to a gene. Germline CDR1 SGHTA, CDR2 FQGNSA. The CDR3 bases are TGTGCCAGCAGCCCTAACGCGGGAGGGGAGACCCAGTACTTC. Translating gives CASSPNAGGETQYF.

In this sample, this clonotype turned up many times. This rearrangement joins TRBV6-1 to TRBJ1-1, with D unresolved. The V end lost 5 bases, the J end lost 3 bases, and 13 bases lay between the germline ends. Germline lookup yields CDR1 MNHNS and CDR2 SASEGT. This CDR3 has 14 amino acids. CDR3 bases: TGTGCCAGCAGTACCCTGGTCCGGGACACTGAAGCTTTCTTT. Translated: CASSTLVRDTEAFF.

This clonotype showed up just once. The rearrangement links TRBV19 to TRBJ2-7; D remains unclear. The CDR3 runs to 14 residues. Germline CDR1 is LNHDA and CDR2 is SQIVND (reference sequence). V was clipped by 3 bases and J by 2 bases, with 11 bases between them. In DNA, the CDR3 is TGTGCCAGTAGTATGAGTCAGCAACCCTACGAGCAGTACTTC. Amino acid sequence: CASSMSQQPYEQYF.

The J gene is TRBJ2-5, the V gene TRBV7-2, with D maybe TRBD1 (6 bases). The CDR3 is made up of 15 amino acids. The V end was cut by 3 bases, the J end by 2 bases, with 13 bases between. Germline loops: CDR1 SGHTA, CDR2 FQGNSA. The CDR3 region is CASSFARGKQETQYF. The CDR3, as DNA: TGTGCCAGCAGCTTCGCGAGGGGGAAACAAGAGACCCAGTACTTC. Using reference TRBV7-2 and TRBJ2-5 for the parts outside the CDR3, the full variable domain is GAGVSQSPSNKVTEKGKDVELRCDPISGHTALYWYRQSLGQGLEFLIYFQGNSAPDKSGLPSDRFSAERTGGSVSTLTIQRTQQEDSAVYLCASSFARGKQETQYFGPGTRLLVL.

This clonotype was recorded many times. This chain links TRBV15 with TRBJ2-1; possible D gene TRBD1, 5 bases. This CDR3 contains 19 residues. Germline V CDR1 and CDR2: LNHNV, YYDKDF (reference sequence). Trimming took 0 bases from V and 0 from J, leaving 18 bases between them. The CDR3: CATSRDGAGVSSSYNEQFF. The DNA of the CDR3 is TGTGCCACCAGCAGAGATGGGGCAGGCGTCTCTAGCTCCTACAATGAGCAGTTCTTC.

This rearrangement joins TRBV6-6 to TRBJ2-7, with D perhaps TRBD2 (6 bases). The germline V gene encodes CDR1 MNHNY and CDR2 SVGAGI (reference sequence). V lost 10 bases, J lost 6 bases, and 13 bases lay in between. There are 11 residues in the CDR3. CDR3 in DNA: TGTGCCACCACCTCGCGGGGCGAGCAGTACTTC. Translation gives CATTSRGEQYF.

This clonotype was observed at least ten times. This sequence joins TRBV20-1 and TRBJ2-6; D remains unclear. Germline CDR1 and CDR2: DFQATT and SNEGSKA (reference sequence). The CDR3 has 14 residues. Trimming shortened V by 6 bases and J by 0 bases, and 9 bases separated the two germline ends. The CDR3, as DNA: TGCAGTGCCACAGAGAGCTCTGGGGCCAACGTCCTGACTTTC. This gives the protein CSATESSGANVLTF.

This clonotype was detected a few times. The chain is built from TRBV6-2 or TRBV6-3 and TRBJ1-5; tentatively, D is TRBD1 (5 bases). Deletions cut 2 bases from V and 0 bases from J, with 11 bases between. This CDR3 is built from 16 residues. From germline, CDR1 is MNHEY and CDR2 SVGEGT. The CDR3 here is CASSYGDFYSNQPQHF. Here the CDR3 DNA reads TGTGCCAGCAGTTACGGGGACTTCTATAGCAATCAGCCCCAGCATTTT.

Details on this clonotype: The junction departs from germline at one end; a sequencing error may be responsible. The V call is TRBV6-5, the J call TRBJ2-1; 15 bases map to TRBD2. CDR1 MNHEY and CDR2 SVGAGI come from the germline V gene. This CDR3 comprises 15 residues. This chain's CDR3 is CARSSGLAGGLEQFF. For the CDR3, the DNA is TGTGCCAGGAGTTCGGGACTAGCGGGAGGACTTGAGCAGTTCTTC.

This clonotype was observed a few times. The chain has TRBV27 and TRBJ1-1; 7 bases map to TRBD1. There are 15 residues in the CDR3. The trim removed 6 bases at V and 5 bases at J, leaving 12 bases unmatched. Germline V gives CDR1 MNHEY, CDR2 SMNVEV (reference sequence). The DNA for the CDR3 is TGTGCCAGCAGCCCGGAGGAGGGGGCGCGGACTGAAGCTTTCTTT. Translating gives CASSPEEGARTEAFF.

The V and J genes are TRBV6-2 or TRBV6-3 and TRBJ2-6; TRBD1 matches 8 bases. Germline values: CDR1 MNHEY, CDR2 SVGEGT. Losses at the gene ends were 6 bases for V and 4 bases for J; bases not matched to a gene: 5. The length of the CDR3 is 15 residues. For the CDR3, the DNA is TGTGCCAGCAGCCGACAGGGGAGAGGGGCCAACGTCCTGACTTTC. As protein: CASSRQGRGANVLTF.

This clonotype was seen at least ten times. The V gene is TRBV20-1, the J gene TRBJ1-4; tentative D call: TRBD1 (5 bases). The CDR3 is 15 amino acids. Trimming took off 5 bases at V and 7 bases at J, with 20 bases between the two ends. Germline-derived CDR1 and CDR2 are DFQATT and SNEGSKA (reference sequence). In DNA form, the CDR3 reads TGCAGTGCTCCCCCCCGGGGGAGGCCCAGTGAAAAACTGTTTTTT. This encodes CSAPPRGRPSEKLFF.